These 32 T cell receptor beta chains came from one sample sequenced in a study of blood T cells in healthy people across ages. Together with a sample-barcoded 5' primer, a J-beta primer mix was included in a second PCR lasting about 6 to 12 cycles. TCRdb independently ran MiXCR on the 5' RACE reads; one entry per CDR3 protein. The table shows about 1.6 million distinct CDR3 sequences, with about 31% occurring only once. What was sequenced was blood. These receptors were taken from a woman in her twenties or thirties in good health.

The V call is TRBV12-3 or TRBV12-4, the J call TRBJ2-7; weak D call: TRBD1 (6 bases). Between the trimmed V and J ends, which lost 1 base and 2 bases, there was a span of 24 bases. This CDR3 is built from 19 residues. Here the CDR3 reads CASSLGRQGLVRTTYEQYF. CDR3 sequence (DNA): TGTGCCAGCAGTTTAGGTAGGCAGGGGCTGGTTCGAACGACCTACGAGCAGTACTTC.

V gene TRBV6-5 combines with J gene TRBJ2-2; no definite D call. V was shortened by 7 bases and J by 6 bases, with 15 bases between the two germline ends. There are 14 residues in the CDR3. In germline, CDR1 is MNHEY, CDR2 SVGAGI. The CDR3 DNA reads as TGTGCCAGCACTCCTAGGGCTTGGGCCGGGGAGCTGTTTTTT. Its protein is CASTPRAWAGELFF.

The rearrangement uses TRBV6-1 and TRBJ1-2; D gene uncertain. This CDR3 contains 13 residues. Trimming took 3 bases from V and 2 from J, leaving 7 bases between them. The V gene's germline CDR1 is MNHNS and CDR2 SASEGT. CDR3 sequence (DNA): TGTGCCAGCAGTGACGGGCTGAACTATGGCTACACCTTC. The encoded protein is CASSDGLNYGYTF.

This clonotype has a handful of counts. As DNA, the CDR3 is TGCAGTGCGATCGACACTGAAGCTTTCTTT. Translating gives CSAIDTEAFF. The J gene is TRBJ1-1, the V gene TRBV20-1; D call uncertain. The CDR3 contains 10 residues. CDR1 DFQATT and CDR2 SNEGSKA come from the germline V gene (reference sequence). V was trimmed by 6 bases and J by 3 bases, leaving 5 bases between them.

As concerns this clonotype: With a much larger clone just one base away, this may be a read error. The CDR3 loop is CSVEAGGPPVATQYF. In DNA form, the CDR3 reads TGCAGCGTTGAGGCGGGGGGGCCCCCTGTGGCTACGCAGTATTTT. The J gene is TRBJ2-3, the V gene TRBV29-1; 9 nucleotides align to TRBD2. J lost 8 bases, V lost 3 bases, and 12 bases had no gene match. The CDR3 extends over 15 amino acids. Looked up from germline, CDR1 is SQVTM and CDR2 is ANQGSEA.

This clonotype was found a few times. This chain joins TRBV5-1 and TRBJ2-1, with D maybe TRBD1 (7 bases). Trimming pared 1 base from V and 7 bases from J, leaving 15 bases between. This CDR3 has 15 amino acids. Germline V gives CDR1 SGHRS, CDR2 YFSETQ. The CDR3 DNA reads as TGCGCCAGCAGCTTGCGGACAGGAGGGACAAATGAGCAGTTCTTC. Its protein is CASSLRTGGTNEQFF.

V gene TRBV15 combines with J gene TRBJ1-5; a possible D gene is TRBD1 (6 bases). Germline values: CDR1 LNHNV, CDR2 YYDKDF (reference sequence). This CDR3 comprises 19 residues. Trimming cost V 0 bases and J 6 bases, with 24 bases left between them. CDR3 in amino acids: CATSREGIWDKGDGQPQHF. CDR3 DNA sequence: TGTGCCACCAGCAGAGAAGGAATTTGGGACAAGGGTGACGGTCAGCCCCAGCATTTT.

The V call is TRBV7-6, the J call TRBJ2-6; 9 nucleotides align to TRBD1. The length of the CDR3 is 15 residues. CDR1 SGHVS and CDR2 FNYEAQ come from the germline V gene. J lost 4 bases, V lost 10 bases, and 8 bases had no gene match. The CDR3 loop reads CANHRGQPGANVLTF. CDR3 nucleotides: TGTGCCAACCACAGGGGGCAGCCCGGGGCCAACGTCCTGACTTTC. The variable domain in full, completed from reference TRBV7-6 and TRBJ2-6, reads GAGVSQSPRYKVTKRGQDVALRCDPISGHVSLYWYRQALGQGPEFLTYFNYEAQQDKSGLPNDRFSAERPEGSISTLTIQRTEQRDSAMYRCANHRGQPGANVLTFGAGSRLTVL.

This clonotype was picked up a small number of times. This chain connects TRBV7-2 to TRBJ1-6, with D unresolved. CDR1 is SGHTA and CDR2 is FQGNSA in the germline V gene. V dropped 5 bases and J dropped 1 base, with 9 bases sitting between them. The CDR3 totals 15 residues. CDR3 in DNA: TGTGCCAGCAGCGCCCAGGATTCCTATAATTCACCCCTCCACTTT. Protein product: CASSAQDSYNSPLHF.

This clonotype was observed at least ten times. The chain joins TRBV29-1 to TRBJ2-7; 8 bases are shared with TRBD2. There are 12 residues in the CDR3. V lost 6 bases to trimming and J lost 9 bases; unmatched junction nucleotides: 10. Germline CDR1 is SQVTM and CDR2 is ANQGSEA. The CDR3 here is CSVVLPAGGQYF. The CDR3 DNA is TGCAGCGTAGTCCTCCCGGCGGGGGGGCAGTACTTC.

The chain combines TRBV20-1 with TRBJ1-4; 8 bases map to TRBD1. CDR3 length: 15 residues. Germline loops: CDR1 DFQATT, CDR2 SNEGSKA (reference sequence). V dropped 3 bases and J dropped 3; count of bases not matched to a gene: 6. The CDR3 sequence: CSARTGALANEKLFF. CDR3 coding DNA: TGCAGTGCTAGGACAGGGGCCCTTGCTAATGAAAAACTGTTTTTT.

V and J are TRBV7-3 and TRBJ2-2; D is possibly TRBD1 or TRBD2 (5 bases each). Germline V gene sequence: CDR1 SGHTA, CDR2 FQGTGA. Trimming cost V 2 bases and J 4 bases, with 11 bases left between them. This CDR3 region has 15 residues. CDR3: CASSLLGRGTGELFF. CDR3 DNA: TGTGCCAGCAGCTTATTGGGACGGGGCACCGGGGAGCTGTTTTTT.

The chain carries TRBV15 and TRBJ1-5; the D is unclear. V shed 8 bases and J shed 6 bases, with 11 bases lying between them. The CDR3 contains 12 residues. Germline V gene sequence: CDR1 LNHNV, CDR2 YYDKDF (reference sequence). The CDR3 protein is CATGKGTQPQHF. The CDR3 nucleotides read TGTGCCACCGGGAAAGGAACTCAGCCCCAGCATTTT.

This chain links TRBV4-1 with TRBJ1-1; no reliable D call. The ends were cut back, 1 base at V and 0 bases at J, with 12 bases in the middle. This CDR3 contains 16 residues. Germline V gives CDR1 MGHRA, CDR2 YSYEKL. The CDR3 DNA reads as TGCGCCAGCAGCCAAGGAAGGGTGGGATTGAACACTGAAGCTTTCTTT. Translated, it gives CASSQGRVGLNTEAFF.

This chain links TRBV10-3 with TRBJ1-1, with D tentatively TRBD1 (5 bases). The CDR3 extends over 15 amino acids. The V end lost 4 bases, the J end lost 0 bases, and 12 bases lay between the germline ends. Germline loops: CDR1 ENHRY, CDR2 SYGVKD. The CDR3 spells CAISGGGEMNTEAFF. In DNA form, the CDR3 reads TGTGCCATCAGTGGGGGAGGGGAAATGAACACTGAAGCTTTCTTT.

V and J are TRBV7-2 and TRBJ2-5; D is undetermined. Germline CDR1 is SGHTA and CDR2 is FQGNSA. The CDR3 extends over 15 amino acids. V was trimmed by 1 base and J by 1 base, leaving 10 bases between them. The CDR3 nucleotides are TGTGCCAGCAGCTTAGGAGCCGAGTTCCAAGAGACCCAGTACTTC. It encodes CASSLGAEFQETQYF.

The chain recombines TRBV20-1 with TRBJ1-4; D is unresolved. The CDR3 runs to 13 residues. Germline CDR1 reads DFQATT; CDR2 reads SNEGSKA (reference sequence). V lost 0 bases and J lost 7, with 9 bases in between. This chain's CDR3 is CSARDPYGEKLFF. The CDR3 DNA is TGCAGTGCTAGAGATCCGTACGGTGAAAAACTGTTTTTT.

This clonotype has ten or more counts. The rearrangement links TRBV9 to TRBJ2-5; weak D call: TRBD1 (6 bases). The V end was cut by 0 bases, the J end by 1 base, with 10 bases between. There are 15 residues in the CDR3. Germline V gene sequence: CDR1 SGDLS, CDR2 YYNGEE. The CDR3 bases are TGTGCCAGCAGCGTAGGAGGACAGCCCCAAGAGACCCAGTACTTC. Translating it yields CASSVGGQPQETQYF.

This chain links TRBV5-4 with TRBJ2-3, with 12 bases matching TRBD2. The CDR3 covers 15 residues. CDR1 is SGHNT and CDR2 is YYREEE in the germline V gene (reference sequence). The junction had 5 bases not matched to a gene; V was cut back by 5 bases and J by 4 bases. CDR3 sequence: CASSSSSGRADTQYF. CDR3 in DNA: TGTGCCAGCAGTTCTTCTAGCGGGAGGGCAGATACGCAGTATTTT.

The rearrangement uses TRBV3-1 and TRBJ2-3, with 7 bases identical to TRBD2. CDR1 is LGHDT and CDR2 is YNNKEL in the germline V gene (reference sequence). Trimming took 4 bases from V and 2 from J; bases not matched to a gene: 9. CDR3 length equals 16 residues. The CDR3 here is CASSPHTSDTTDTQYF. CDR3 DNA: TGTGCCAGCAGCCCCCACACTAGCGACACCACAGATACGCAGTATTTT.

This sequence joins TRBV14 and TRBJ2-7; D not resolved. In germline, CDR1 is SGHDN, CDR2 FVKESK. Trimming stripped 5 bases from V and 2 bases from J, with 19 bases between. The CDR3 covers 16 residues. CDR3 loop: CASSDDTSYSPYEQYF. The DNA for the CDR3 is TGTGCCAGCAGCGACGACACCTCTTATAGCCCCTACGAGCAGTACTTC.

The CDR3 sequence is CASSLGATNNEQFF. The CDR3 nucleotides are TGCGCCAGCAGCTTGGGGGCAACCAACAATGAGCAGTTCTTC. This rearrangement joins TRBV5-1 to TRBJ2-1; no definite D call. Germline lookup yields CDR1 SGHRS and CDR2 YFSETQ. This CDR3 has 14 residues. The V end lost 0 bases, the J end lost 5 bases, and 9 bases lay between the germline ends.

The genes are TRBV7-6 and TRBJ1-2; no reliable D call. This CDR3 has 14 residues. Germline V CDR1 and CDR2: SGHVS, FNYEAQ. Trimming took off 5 bases at V and 0 bases at J, with 10 bases between the two ends. The CDR3 DNA reads as TGTGCCAGCAGCGATAACAGTTCTAACTATGGCTACACCTTC. It codes for CASSDNSSNYGYTF.

This clonotype was seen a handful of times. This rearrangement joins TRBV6-2 or TRBV6-3 to TRBJ1-1, with TRBD1 matching over 8 bases. This CDR3 contains 14 residues. J gave up 7 bases and V 9 bases, and 13 bases lay outside the gene matches. Germline loops: CDR1 MNHEY, CDR2 SVGEGT. This chain's CDR3 is CASFRDRTSHEAFF. The DNA for the CDR3 is TGTGCCAGTTTCCGGGACAGGACATCCCATGAAGCTTTCTTT.

This clonotype was seen ten or more times. V is TRBV29-1 and J is TRBJ2-1; 7 nucleotides align to TRBD1. This CDR3 spans 15 amino acids. The ends lost 4 bases at V and 6 bases at J; junction bases unmatched: 12. CDR1 is SQVTM, CDR2 ANQGSEA, per germline. The CDR3 loop is CSVVYPGQFPNEQFF. In DNA form, the CDR3 reads TGCAGCGTTGTCTATCCGGGACAGTTTCCCAATGAGCAGTTCTTC.

This chain connects TRBV20-1 to TRBJ2-3; 9 bases are a match to TRBD1. V lost 7 bases and J lost 3; bases outside the gene matches: 8. The CDR3 spans 14 residues. Germline V gene data show CDR1 as DFQATT and CDR2 as SNEGSKA (reference sequence). CDR3 sequence (DNA): TGCAGTGTTCCCACAGGGGGCGCGACAGATACGCAGTATTTT. This codes for CSVPTGGATDTQYF.

This chain's CDR3 is CASSGNFYEQYF. CDR3 nucleotide sequence: TGTGCCAGTAGTGGCAACTTCTACGAGCAGTACTTC. V usage is TRBV19 and J usage is TRBJ2-7; D is undetermined. Trimming stripped 5 bases from V and 3 bases from J, with 8 bases between. The CDR3 consists of 12 residues. Germline-derived CDR1 and CDR2 are LNHDA and SQIVND (reference sequence).

This rearrangement joins TRBV3-1 to TRBJ1-2, with a possible D match to TRBD1 (5 bases). V lost 4 bases to trimming and J lost 12 bases, with 21 bases between them. The germline CDR1 and CDR2 sequences are LGHDT and YNNKEL (reference sequence). The CDR3 covers 14 residues. The CDR3 is CASSPAPDRDGHTF. The DNA of the CDR3 is TGTGCCAGCAGCCCTGCCCCAGACAGAGACGGCCACACCTTC.

The rearrangement links TRBV28 to TRBJ2-3; tentatively, D is TRBD2 (6 bases). Trimming shortened V by 11 bases and J by 4 bases, and 22 bases separated the two germline ends. Germline V gene data show CDR1 as MDHEN and CDR2 as SYDVKM. CDR3 length: 15 residues. The CDR3 DNA follows: TGTGCCGGCGCTAATGGGGAGGTGGACGCAGATACGCAGTATTTT. It translates to CAGANGEVDADTQYF.

This clonotype was picked up many times. The chain joins TRBV5-1 to TRBJ1-1; D is undetermined. The CDR3 has 16 residues. V shed 0 bases and J shed 0 bases, with 12 bases lying between them. CDR1 and CDR2 (germline): SGHRS, YFSETQ. CDR3 residues: CASSLDPGSMNTEAFF. CDR3 nucleotides: TGCGCCAGCAGCTTGGACCCCGGGAGTATGAACACTGAAGCTTTCTTT.

This chain uses TRBV30 with TRBJ2-1; TRBD2 matches at 8 bases. Trimming at V came to 4 bases and at J to 6 bases, leaving 14 bases not matched to a gene. The germline V gene encodes CDR1 GTSNPN and CDR2 SVGIG (reference sequence). This CDR3 has 16 amino acids. DNA for the CDR3: TGTGCCTGGAACACGGGACTAGGGGTTGTAGGCAATGAGCAGTTCTTC. It is translated as CAWNTGLGVVGNEQFF.

This clonotype was observed a handful of times. V is TRBV10-3 and J is TRBJ2-7; the match to TRBD1 covers 7 bases. CDR1 is ENHRY and CDR2 is SYGVKD in the germline V gene. There are 15 residues in the CDR3. J gave up 7 bases and V 0 bases, and 9 bases lay outside the gene matches. The CDR3 loop reads CAISESAGGMGEQYF. CDR3 coding DNA: TGTGCCATCAGTGAGTCGGCAGGGGGAATGGGGGAGCAGTACTTC.